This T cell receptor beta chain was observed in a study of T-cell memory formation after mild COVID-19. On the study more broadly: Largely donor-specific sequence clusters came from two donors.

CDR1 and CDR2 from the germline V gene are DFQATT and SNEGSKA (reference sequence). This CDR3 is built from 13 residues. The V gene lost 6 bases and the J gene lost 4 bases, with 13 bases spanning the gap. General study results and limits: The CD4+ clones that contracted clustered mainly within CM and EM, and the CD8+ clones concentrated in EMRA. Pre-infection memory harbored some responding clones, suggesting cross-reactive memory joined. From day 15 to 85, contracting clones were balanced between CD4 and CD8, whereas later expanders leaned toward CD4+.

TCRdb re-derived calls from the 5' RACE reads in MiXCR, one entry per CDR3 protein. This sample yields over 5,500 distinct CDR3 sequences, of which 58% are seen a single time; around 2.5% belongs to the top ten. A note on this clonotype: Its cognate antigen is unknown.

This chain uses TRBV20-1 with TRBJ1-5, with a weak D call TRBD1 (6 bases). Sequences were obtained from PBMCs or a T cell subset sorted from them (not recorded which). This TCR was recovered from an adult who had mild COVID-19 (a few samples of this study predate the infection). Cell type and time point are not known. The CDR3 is CSAEDRWNQPQHF. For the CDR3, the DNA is TGCAGTGCCGAGGACAGATGGAATCAGCCCCAGCATTTT.